A single sample is the source of the 18 T cell receptor beta chains below, sequenced in a study of response to subunit inactivated influenza vaccine. TCRdb passed the RT-PCR reads through MiXCR, listing each CDR3 protein once. The repertoire includes some 500,000 distinct CDR3 sequences, 10% to 15% of them detected once, and about an eighth sits in the top ten. Sequencing was performed on PBMCs from blood, taken about 6 weeks after vaccination. Receptors were obtained from a man in his fifties who received an inactivated influenza vaccine.

This clonotype was seen only a few times. J is TRBJ1-3 and V is TRBV11-2; D gene uncertain. Trimming cost V 5 bases and J 1 base, with 12 bases left between them. There are 15 residues in the CDR3. Per the germline V gene, CDR1 is SGHAT and CDR2 is FQNNGV. The CDR3 DNA reads TGTGCCAGCAGCACCCGACCTTTGTCTGGAAACACCATATATTTT. It yields the protein CASSTRPLSGNTIYF.

The chain couples TRBV12-3 or TRBV12-4 to TRBJ1-5, with D tentatively TRBD1 (6 bases). V lost 6 bases to trimming and J lost 5 bases, with 14 bases between them. There are 14 residues in the CDR3. The CDR3 loop is CASRDRQAHQPQHF. Written as DNA, the CDR3 is TGTGCCAGCAGGGACAGACAGGCACATCAGCCCCAGCATTTT.

This clonotype was counted a few times. The chain combines TRBV20-1 with TRBJ2-5; TRBD2 might be the D (5 bases). CDR1 is DFQATT, CDR2 SNEGSKA, per germline (reference sequence). The CDR3 loop spans 12 amino acids. The ends were cut back, 5 bases at V and 0 bases at J, with 7 bases in the middle. In nucleotides, the CDR3 is TGCAGTGCTTACGGGAACCAAGAGACCCAGTACTTC. Its translation: CSAYGNQETQYF.

Ten or more counts support this clonotype. The chain combines TRBV12-3 or TRBV12-4 with TRBJ2-7; a possible D gene is TRBD1 (6 bases). V was trimmed by 5 bases and J by 4 bases, leaving 15 bases between them. The CDR3 is made up of 14 amino acids. The CDR3 is CASSPYGTLYEQYF. DNA of the CDR3: TGTGCCAGCAGTCCCTACGGGACACTTTACGAGCAGTACTTC.

The chain links TRBV9 to TRBJ2-3, with D possibly matching TRBD2 (6 bases). Trimming took 0 bases from V and 1 from J, leaving 18 bases between them. CDR1 is SGDLS, CDR2 YYNGEE, per germline. The CDR3 length is 18 residues. This CDR3 is CASSVGRISTRGTDTQYF. The DNA of the CDR3 is TGTGCCAGCAGCGTAGGGAGAATTTCGACTAGAGGCACAGATACGCAGTATTTT.

This clonotype was observed a handful of times. This chain uses TRBV23-1 with TRBJ2-3, with D unclear. TRBV23-1 counts as an open reading frame of uncertain function. This CDR3 has 14 amino acids. The V end was cut by 8 bases, the J end by 2 bases, with 14 bases between. The CDR3 bases are TGCGCCAGCCCGGTGTTTGGGGACACAGATACGCAGTATTTT. Residues: CASPVFGDTDTQYF.

The chain employs TRBV4-2 and TRBJ2-3; 13 nucleotides match TRBD2. CDR1 and CDR2 from the germline V gene are LGHNA and YNFKEQ. The CDR3 has 18 residues. V lost 4 bases to trimming and J lost 0 bases; unmatched junction nucleotides: 7. Written as DNA, the CDR3 is TGTGCCAGCAGCCGAGGACTAGCGGGGGCAACTAGCACAGATACGCAGTATTTT. This codes for CASSRGLAGATSTDTQYF.

This chain uses TRBV20-1 with TRBJ2-7, with no clear D. This CDR3 is 13 amino acids long. Trimming took off 0 bases at V and 0 bases at J, with 6 bases between the two ends. Germline values: CDR1 DFQATT, CDR2 SNEGSKA (reference sequence). This CDR3 reads CSARDMASYEQYF. The CDR3, as DNA: TGCAGTGCTAGAGATATGGCCTCCTACGAGCAGTACTTC.

V usage is TRBV28 and J usage is TRBJ1-4; 9 bases are shared with TRBD1. The CDR3 runs to 15 residues. Germline V lookup: CDR1 MDHEN, CDR2 SYDVKM. The V and J ends lost 6 bases and 8 bases, in that order; junction bases with no gene match: 10. The CDR3 region has the DNA TGTGCCAGCAGGTCCCCCGGACAGGGGCCAGAAAAACTGTTTTTT. It is translated as CASRSPGQGPEKLFF. Full variable domain (rest looked up from reference TRBV28 and TRBJ1-4): DVKVTQSSRYLVKRTGEKVFLECVQDMDHENMFWYRQDPGLGLRLIYFSYDVKMKEKGDIPEGYSVSREKKERFSLILESASTNQTSMYLCASRSPGQGPEKLFFGSGTQLSVL.

This clonotype was counted many times. This chain uses TRBV12-3 or TRBV12-4 with TRBJ2-3, with 12 bases matching TRBD2. With 5 bases clipped from V and 4 bases from J, the junction kept 4 bases outside the gene matches. The CDR3 length is 15 residues. CDR3 nucleotide sequence: TGTGCCAGCAGTCAGACTAGCGGGAGAGCAGATACGCAGTATTTT. It is translated as CASSQTSGRADTQYF.

The chain uses TRBV20-1 and TRBJ2-7, with D unresolved. The CDR3 is 11 residues long. Germline loops: CDR1 DFQATT, CDR2 SNEGSKA (reference sequence). Trimming left V 0 bases short and J 5 bases short, with 5 bases between. The CDR3 DNA follows: TGCAGTGCTAGAGAATCCCACGAGCAGTACTTC. Translation gives CSARESHEQYF.

The V and J genes are TRBV28 and TRBJ2-1; TRBD2 aligns across 12 bases. Losses at the gene ends were 5 bases for V and 4 bases for J; bases not matched to a gene: 3. The CDR3 length is 15 residues. Per germline, CDR1 MDHEN and CDR2 SYDVKM. The CDR3 nucleotides are TGTGCCAGCAGTCACCTAGCGGGAGGGTACAATGAGCAGTTCTTC. This codes for CASSHLAGGYNEQFF.

This chain uses TRBV27 with TRBJ1-1; no definite D call. Germline-derived CDR1 and CDR2 are MNHEY and SMNVEV (reference sequence). Trimming stripped 2 bases from V and 0 bases from J, with 7 bases between. This CDR3 region has 14 residues. CDR3 nucleotide sequence: TGTGCCAGCAGTTTAGCCAGCATGAACACTGAAGCTTTCTTT. It translates to CASSLASMNTEAFF.

This clonotype was recorded at least ten times. The gene calls are TRBV20-1 and TRBJ2-2, with D uncertain. Trimming shortened V by 3 bases and J by 6 bases, and 14 bases separated the two germline ends. Germline V gene data show CDR1 as DFQATT and CDR2 as SNEGSKA (reference sequence). The CDR3 runs 14 residues. CDR3 sequence: CSARRQFASGELFF. The CDR3, as DNA: TGCAGTGCTAGGAGGCAGTTCGCATCCGGGGAGCTGTTTTTT.

This clonotype has more than one count but fewer than ten. The chain has TRBV5-1 and TRBJ2-1; D gene unclear. Germline V gives CDR1 SGHRS, CDR2 YFSETQ. The CDR3 runs 14 residues. V lost 4 bases and J lost 0, with 8 bases in between. The CDR3 region is CASSGKSSYNEQFF. The CDR3 DNA reads as TGCGCCAGCAGCGGGAAGTCCTCCTACAATGAGCAGTTCTTC.

This clonotype was seen a handful of times. The chain recombines TRBV12-3 or TRBV12-4 with TRBJ2-2; no clear D gene. V lost 6 bases, J lost 3 bases, and 11 bases lay in between. CDR3 size: 14 residues. CDR3 nucleotide sequence: TGTGCCAGCAGCACTCAGGCAGACACCGGGGAGCTGTTTTTT. Translation gives CASSTQADTGELFF.

The table lists this clonotype with a few counts. J is TRBJ2-2 and V is TRBV10-2; D possibly matches TRBD1 or TRBD2 (6 bases each). The V end lost 2 bases, the J end lost 7 bases, and 11 bases lay between the germline ends. Per the germline V gene, CDR1 is WSHSY and CDR2 is SAAADI. This CDR3 has 14 amino acids. The DNA of the CDR3 is TGCGCCAGCAGTGAGACCCGGGGGCACGGGGAGCTGTTTTTT. This translates into CASSETRGHGELFF.

This clonotype has a count of ten or more. This sequence joins TRBV7-2 and TRBJ2-6, with D perhaps matching TRBD1 (5 bases). Germline values: CDR1 SGHTA, CDR2 FQGNSA. V lost 10 bases and J 2 bases, leaving 12 bases between the germline ends. CDR3 length equals 14 residues. The CDR3: CATLTVPGANVLTF. As DNA, the CDR3 is TGTGCCACCCTGACAGTTCCTGGGGCCAACGTCCTGACTTTC.